This TCR beta chain was captured in a study of blood T cell repertoires in COVID-19. Study-wide context: The United States, Italy and Spain supplied acute and convalescent COVID-19 samples. The analysed material was cDNA or gDNA that came from T cells, B-cell-depleted T cells, or PBMCs.

The count of this clone is one. This CDR3 contains 15 residues. Trimming took 3 bases from V and 4 from J, leaving 15 bases between them. In germline, CDR1 is KGHSH, CDR2 LQKENI. Per the authors' pipeline: Reference gene primer amplification gave nucleated cell count estimates. Profiled with immunoSEQ multiplex PCR; TCRdb holds only in-frame clones, not every one. For V, J and clone size, that table is used; D and trimming come from the DNA. The profile shows roughly 46,000 clones, 86% of them singletons. What the recovered Cohort 3 donors had was two negative PCRs, clearance, or symptom resolution. The sequence was collected from a woman aged 45-65 years who had recovered from COVID-19. J is TRBJ1-2 and V is TRBV18; D is perhaps TRBD1 (5 bases). The sample comprised PBMCs or T cells enriched from blood (not recorded which). The CDR3, as DNA: TGTGCCAGCTCACCTGGCTCGGACACAGCCTATGGCTACACCTTC. Translation: CASSPGSDTAYGYTF.